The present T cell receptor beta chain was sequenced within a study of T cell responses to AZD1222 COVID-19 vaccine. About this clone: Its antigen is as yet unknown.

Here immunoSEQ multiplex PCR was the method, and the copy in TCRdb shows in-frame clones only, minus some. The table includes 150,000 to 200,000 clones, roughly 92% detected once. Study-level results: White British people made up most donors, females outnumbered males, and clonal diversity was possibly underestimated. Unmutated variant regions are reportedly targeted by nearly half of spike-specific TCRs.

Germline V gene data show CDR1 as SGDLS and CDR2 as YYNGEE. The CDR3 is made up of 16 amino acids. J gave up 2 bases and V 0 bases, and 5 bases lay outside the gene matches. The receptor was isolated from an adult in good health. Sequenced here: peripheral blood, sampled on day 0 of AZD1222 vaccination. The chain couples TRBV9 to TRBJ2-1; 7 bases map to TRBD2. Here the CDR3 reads CASSVATSATYNEQFF. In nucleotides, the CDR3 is TGTGCCAGCAGCGTAGCTACTAGCGCTACCTACAATGAGCAGTTCTTC.